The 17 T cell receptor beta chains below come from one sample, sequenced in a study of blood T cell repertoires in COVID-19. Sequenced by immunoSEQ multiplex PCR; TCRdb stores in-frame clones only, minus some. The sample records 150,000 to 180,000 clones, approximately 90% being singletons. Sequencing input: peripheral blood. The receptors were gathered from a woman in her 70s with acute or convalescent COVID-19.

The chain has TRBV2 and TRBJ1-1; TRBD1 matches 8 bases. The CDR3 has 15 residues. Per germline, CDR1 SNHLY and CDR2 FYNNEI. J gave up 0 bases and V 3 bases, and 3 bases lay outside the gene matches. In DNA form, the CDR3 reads TGTGCCAGCAGTGATTGGGACAGGCTGAACACTGAAGCTTTCTTT. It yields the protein CASSDWDRLNTEAFF.

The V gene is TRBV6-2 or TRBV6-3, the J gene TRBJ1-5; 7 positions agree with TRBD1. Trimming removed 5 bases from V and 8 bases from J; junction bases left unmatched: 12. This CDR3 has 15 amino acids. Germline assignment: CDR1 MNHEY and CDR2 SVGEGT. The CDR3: CASSPGTVTLEPQHF. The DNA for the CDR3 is TGTGCCAGCAGTCCCGGGACAGTGACCTTGGAGCCCCAGCATTTT.

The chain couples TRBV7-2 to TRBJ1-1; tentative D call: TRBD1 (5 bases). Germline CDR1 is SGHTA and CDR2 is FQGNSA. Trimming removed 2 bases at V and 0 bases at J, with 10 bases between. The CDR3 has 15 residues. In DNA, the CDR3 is TGTGCCAGCAGCTTATCAGGGAACATGAACACTGAAGCTTTCTTT. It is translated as CASSLSGNMNTEAFF.

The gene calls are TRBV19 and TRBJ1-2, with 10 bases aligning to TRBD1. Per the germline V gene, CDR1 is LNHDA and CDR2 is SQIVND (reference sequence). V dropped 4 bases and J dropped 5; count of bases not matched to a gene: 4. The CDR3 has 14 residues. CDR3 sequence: CASSTRQGAYGYTF. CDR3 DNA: TGTGCCAGTAGTACCCGACAGGGGGCATATGGCTACACCTTC.

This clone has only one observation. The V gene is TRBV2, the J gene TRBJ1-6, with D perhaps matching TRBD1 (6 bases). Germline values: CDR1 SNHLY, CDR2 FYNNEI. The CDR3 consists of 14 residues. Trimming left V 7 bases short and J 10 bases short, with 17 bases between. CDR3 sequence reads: CASKWDTHVSPLHF. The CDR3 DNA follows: TGTGCCAGCAAATGGGACACCCACGTCTCACCCCTCCACTTT.

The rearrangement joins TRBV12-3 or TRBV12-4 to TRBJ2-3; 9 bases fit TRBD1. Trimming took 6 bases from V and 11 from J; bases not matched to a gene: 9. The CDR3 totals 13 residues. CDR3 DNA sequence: TGTGCCAGCAGCCGGACAGGGGCTGAGGGGCAGTATTTT. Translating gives CASSRTGAEGQYF.

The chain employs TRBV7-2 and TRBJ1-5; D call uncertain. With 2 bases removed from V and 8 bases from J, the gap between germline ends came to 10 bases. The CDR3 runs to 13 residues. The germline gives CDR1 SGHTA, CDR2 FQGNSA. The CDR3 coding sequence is TGTGCCAGCAGCTTATCGAGGGTTGAGCCCCAGCATTTT. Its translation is CASSLSRVEPQHF.

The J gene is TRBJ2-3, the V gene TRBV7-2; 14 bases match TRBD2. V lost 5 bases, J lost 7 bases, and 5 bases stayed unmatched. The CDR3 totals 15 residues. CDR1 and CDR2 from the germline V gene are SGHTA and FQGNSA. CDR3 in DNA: TGTGCCAGCAGCCCGGGACTAGCGGGGGCCTATACGCAGTATTTT. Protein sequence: CASSPGLAGAYTQYF.

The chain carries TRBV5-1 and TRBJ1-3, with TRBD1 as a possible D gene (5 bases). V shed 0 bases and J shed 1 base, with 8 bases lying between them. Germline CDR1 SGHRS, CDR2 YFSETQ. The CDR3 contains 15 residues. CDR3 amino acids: CASSLDGASGNTIYF. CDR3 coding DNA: TGCGCCAGCAGCTTGGATGGGGCTTCTGGAAACACCATATATTTT.

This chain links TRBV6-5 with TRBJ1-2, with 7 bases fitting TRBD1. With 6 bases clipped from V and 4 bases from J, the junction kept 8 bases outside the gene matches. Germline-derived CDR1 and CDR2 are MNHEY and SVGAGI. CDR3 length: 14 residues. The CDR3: CASSLKTGIYGYTF. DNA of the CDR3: TGTGCCAGCAGCCTAAAGACAGGGATCTATGGCTACACCTTC.

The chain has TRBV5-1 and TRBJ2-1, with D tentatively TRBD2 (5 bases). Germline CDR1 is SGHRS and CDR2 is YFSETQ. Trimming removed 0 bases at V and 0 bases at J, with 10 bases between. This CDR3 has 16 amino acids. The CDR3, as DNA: TGCGCCAGCAGCTTGGCAGCTAGCCTCTCCTACAATGAGCAGTTCTTC. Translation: CASSLAASLSYNEQFF. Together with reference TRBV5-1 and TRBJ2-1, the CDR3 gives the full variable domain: KAGVTQTPRYLIKTRGQQVTLSCSPISGHRSVSWYQQTPGQGLQFLFEYFSETQRNKGNFPGRFSGRQFSNSRSEMNVSTLELGDSALYLCASSLAASLSYNEQFFGPGTRLTVL.

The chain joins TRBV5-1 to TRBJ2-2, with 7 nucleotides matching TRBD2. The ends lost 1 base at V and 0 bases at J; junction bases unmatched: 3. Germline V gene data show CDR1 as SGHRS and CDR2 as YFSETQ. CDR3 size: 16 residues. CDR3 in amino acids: CASSLTGTTNTGELFF. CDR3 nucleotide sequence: TGCGCCAGCAGCTTGACTGGGACTACGAACACCGGGGAGCTGTTTTTT.

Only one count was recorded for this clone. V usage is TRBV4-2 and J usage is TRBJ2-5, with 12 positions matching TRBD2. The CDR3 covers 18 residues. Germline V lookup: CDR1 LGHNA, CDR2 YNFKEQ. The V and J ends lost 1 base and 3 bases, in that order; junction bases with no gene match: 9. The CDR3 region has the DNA TGTGCCAGCAGCCAAGCCAGGGCTAGCGGGGGGGCCGAAGAGACCCAGTACTTC. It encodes CASSQARASGGAEETQYF.

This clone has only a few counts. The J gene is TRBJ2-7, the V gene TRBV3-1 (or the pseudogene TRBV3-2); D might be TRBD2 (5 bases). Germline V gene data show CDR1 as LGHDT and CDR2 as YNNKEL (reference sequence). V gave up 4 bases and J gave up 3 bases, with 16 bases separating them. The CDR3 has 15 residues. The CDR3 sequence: CASSRRAAGRYEQYF. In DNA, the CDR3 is TGTGCCAGCAGCCGGCGGGCGGCCGGGCGCTACGAGCAGTACTTC.

CDR3 residues: CASSLVGQSWSTEAFF. CDR3 DNA: TGTGCCAGCAGTCTAGTTGGACAGAGCTGGTCCACTGAAGCTTTCTTT. V gene TRBV2 combines with J gene TRBJ1-1; D perhaps matches TRBD1 (6 bases). The V and J ends lost 5 bases and 4 bases respectively, with 20 bases between them. Germline-derived CDR1 and CDR2 are SNHLY and FYNNEI. CDR3 length equals 16 residues. Looking up the rest from reference TRBV2 and TRBJ1-1 gives the full variable domain: EPEVTQTPSHQVTQMGQEVILRCVPISNHLYFYWYRQILGQKVEFLVSFYNNEISEKSEIFDDQFSVERPDGSNFTLKIRSTKLEDSAMYFCASSLVGQSWSTEAFFGQGTRLTVV.

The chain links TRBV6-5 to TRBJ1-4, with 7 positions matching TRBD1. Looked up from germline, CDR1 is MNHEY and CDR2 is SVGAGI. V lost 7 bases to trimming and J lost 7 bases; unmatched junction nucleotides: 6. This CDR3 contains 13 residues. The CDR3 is CASKYRGPEKLFF. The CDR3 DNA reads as TGTGCCAGCAAATATAGGGGGCCTGAAAAACTGTTTTTT.

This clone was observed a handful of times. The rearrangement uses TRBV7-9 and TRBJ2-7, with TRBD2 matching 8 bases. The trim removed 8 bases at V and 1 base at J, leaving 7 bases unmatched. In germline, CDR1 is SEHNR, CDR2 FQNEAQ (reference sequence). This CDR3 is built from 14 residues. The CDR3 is CASRPGLVSYEQYF. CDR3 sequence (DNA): TGTGCCAGCCGTCCGGGACTAGTGTCCTACGAGCAGTACTTC.